One and the same sample provided the 7 T cell receptor beta chains below, sequenced in a study of T cells in Graves' hyperthyroidism and ophthalmopathy. The source material, RNA transcripts, was used to amplify TCR beta CDR3 regions. A set of HTBI primers served as the primers for a first-round RT-PCR of the TCR CDR3. TCRdb recomputed calls from the multiplex PCR reads with MiXCR, one row per CDR3 protein. The table lists 370,000 or so distinct CDR3 sequences, approximately 13% of them singletons. Specimen: blood. All receptors come from a man under 40 with Graves' hyperthyroidism that later progressed to Graves' ophthalmopathy.

This clonotype appeared a few times. J is TRBJ2-1 and V is TRBV5-4; 10 bases map to TRBD2. The germline V gene encodes CDR1 SGHNT and CDR2 YYREEE (reference sequence). V shed 0 bases and J 1 base; nucleotides not matched to a gene: 7. The CDR3 contains 18 residues. CDR3 in amino acids: CASSLGSGGDKSYNEQFF. CDR3 coding DNA: TGTGCCAGCAGCTTGGGGAGCGGGGGGGATAAATCCTACAATGAGCAGTTCTTC.

This clonotype was observed at least ten times. CDR3 bases: TGTGCCAGCAGTTTGCTTCTCACCCTAAACACTGAAGCTTTCTTT. Protein product: CASSLLLTLNTEAFF. J is TRBJ1-1 and V is TRBV28; D ambiguous. The CDR3 runs 15 residues. Trimming stripped 3 bases from V and 2 bases from J, with 13 bases between. CDR1 is MDHEN, CDR2 SYDVKM, per germline.

This sequence joins TRBV20-1 and TRBJ1-6; the D is unclear. Deletions cut 6 bases from V and 3 bases from J, with 12 bases between. The germline gives CDR1 DFQATT, CDR2 SNEGSKA (reference sequence). This CDR3 comprises 14 residues. The CDR3 sequence: CSASPLDYNSPLHF. CDR3 coding DNA: TGCAGTGCAAGCCCTCTGGACTATAATTCACCCCTCCACTTT.

This clonotype was observed once. This chain links TRBV18 with TRBJ1-3; D call uncertain. This CDR3 contains 15 residues. Per the germline V gene, CDR1 is KGHSH and CDR2 is LQKENI. The V and J ends lost 3 bases and 0 bases respectively, with 9 bases between them. The CDR3 sequence is CASSPGPGSGNTIYF. CDR3 DNA: TGTGCCAGCTCACCTGGACCGGGCTCTGGAAACACCATATATTTT.

This clonotype was seen at least ten times. The rearrangement joins TRBV7-9 to TRBJ2-2; TRBD2 agrees at 12 bases. Germline V gene lookup returns CDR1 SEHNR and CDR2 FQNEAQ (reference sequence). The V gene end was trimmed by 4 bases and the J gene end by 1 base; junction bases not matched to a gene: 4. This CDR3 region has 17 residues. The chain's CDR3 is CASSSTSGGLNTGELFF. The CDR3 bases are TGTGCCAGCAGCTCGACTAGCGGGGGCCTGAACACCGGGGAGCTGTTTTTT. The whole variable domain, remainder taken from reference TRBV7-9 and TRBJ2-2, is DTGVSQNPRHKITKRGQNVTFRCDPISEHNRLYWYRQTLGQGPEFLTYFQNEAQLEKSRLLSDRFSAERPKGSFSTLEIQRTEQGDSAMYLCASSSTSGGLNTGELFFGEGSRLTVL.

Comment on this clonotype: The CDR3 ends on some other residue instead of the conserved phenylalanine or tryptophan, so this is likely a read error. The rearrangement joins TRBV5-1 to TRBJ2-3; D is unresolved. Germline values: CDR1 SGHRS, CDR2 YFSETQ. Trimming took 2 bases from V and 1 from J, leaving 2 bases between them. The CDR3 totals 12 residues. The CDR3 sequence: CASSFGTDTQYS. Here the CDR3 DNA reads TGCGCCAGCAGCTTTGGCACAGATACGCAGTATTCT.

The chain joins TRBV9 to TRBJ2-1; a possible D gene is TRBD2 (6 bases). From germline, CDR1 is SGDLS and CDR2 YYNGEE. Between the trimmed V and J ends, which lost 0 bases and 6 bases, there was a span of 13 bases. The CDR3 length is 15 residues. The CDR3 spells CASSVAGGQGNEQFF. The CDR3 DNA reads as TGTGCCAGCAGCGTAGCTGGAGGGCAGGGCAATGAGCAGTTCTTC.